A single TCR beta chain is shown here with its context. Its antigen is as yet unknown. TCRdb's copy holds only in-frame clones and misses some; the assay was immunoSEQ multiplex PCR. The profile shows about 45,000 clones, about three quarters of them singletons. This sample was included in a study of vaccination effects on CD4 cells after COVID-19. For the study at large: Some 2.2 million PBMC per well received about 9.6 IU/ml IL-2 and 8 to 10 ug/ml peptides in culture.

The V end lost 5 bases, the J end lost 9 bases, and 16 bases lay between the germline ends. Per germline, CDR1 LNHDA and CDR2 SQIVND (reference sequence). The CDR3 totals 13 residues. Subsequent to a culture period of nine to ten days, CD4+ T cells were isolated. Everyone in the study got two shots of either the BNT162b2 or mRNA-1273 vaccine. This rearrangement joins TRBV19 to TRBJ1-1; possible D gene TRBD1, 5 bases. This receptor was obtained from a human donor who received a COVID-19 vaccine. Sample: CD4+ T cells from PBMCs cultured without peptide, taken after COVID-19 vaccination. CDR3 amino acids: CASSAGGDLKAFF. The CDR3 region has the DNA TGTGCCAGTAGTGCCGGGGGGGACTTGAAAGCTTTCTTT.